This TCR beta chain was documented in a study of shared clonotypes between healthy human individuals. Study summary: The study enrolled two women and three men aged 18 to 49.

TCRdb's copy holds only in-frame clones and misses some; the assay was immunoSEQ multiplex PCR. The repertoire consists of 2.3 million or so clones, with approximately 93% occurring once and the leading ten covering 0.39%. Germline CDR1 SGDLS, CDR2 YYNGEE. Trimming cost V 1 base and J 4 bases, with 15 bases left between them. The CDR3 is 15 amino acids. What was sequenced was naive CD4+ T cells from PBMCs. Sample subset: CD45RA+ positively selected. The source of this sequence is a man in his late teens or twenties in good health. Some clones in this sample may be carry-over from other donors' samples. This chain joins TRBV9 and TRBJ2-7; D not resolved. The CDR3 nucleotides are TGTGCCAGCAGCGTATCGGGCGCGAATGCTTACGAGCAGTACTTC. This encodes CASSVSGANAYEQYF.